These 7 T cell receptor beta chains were all obtained from the same sample, sequenced in a study of T cell responses to AZD1222 COVID-19 vaccine. Assay used: immunoSEQ multiplex PCR; TCRdb lists only in-frame clones, some missing. This table has 60,000 to 85,000 clones, approximately 90% appearing once. The sample was peripheral blood, taken 28 days after the second dose of the MenACWY control vaccine. Every receptor here comes from an adult who received the MenACWY meningococcal vaccine as a control.

This chain uses TRBV18 with TRBJ2-1, with D maybe TRBD2 (5 bases). The CDR3 contains 16 residues. CDR1 is KGHSH, CDR2 LQKENI, per germline. The ends were cut back, 0 bases at V and 7 bases at J, with 16 bases in the middle. The CDR3 here is CASSPPRLAKGNEQFF. The CDR3 DNA reads as TGTGCCAGCTCACCACCTCGGCTAGCAAAAGGGAATGAGCAGTTCTTC.

The chain combines TRBV28 with TRBJ1-1; D uncertain. Trimming removed 9 bases at V and 11 bases at J, with 16 bases between. The CDR3 has 11 residues. Germline CDR1 MDHEN, CDR2 SYDVKM. CDR3 DNA: TGTGCCAGTGAAGGGCGGGAAAAGGCTTTCTTT. It codes for CASEGREKAFF.

This sequence joins TRBV12-3 or TRBV12-4 and TRBJ1-2; D uncertain. The V gene lost 3 bases and the J gene lost 2 bases, with 4 bases spanning the gap. The CDR3 is 12 amino acids. The CDR3 DNA sequence: TGTGCCAGCAGTTTCTCGAACTATGGCTACACCTTC. This codes for CASSFSNYGYTF.

V usage is TRBV28 and J usage is TRBJ1-1, with 9 bases lining up with TRBD1. Trimming took 3 bases from V and 4 from J; bases not matched to a gene: 9. The CDR3 contains 16 residues. Germline assignment: CDR1 MDHEN and CDR2 SYDVKM. The CDR3 loop reads CASSFPSGTGITEAFF. For the CDR3, the DNA is TGTGCCAGCAGTTTCCCTTCCGGGACAGGGATCACTGAAGCTTTCTTT.

V and J are TRBV28 and TRBJ1-1; TRBD1 might be the D (5 bases). This CDR3 comprises 14 residues. CDR1 is MDHEN and CDR2 is SYDVKM in the germline V gene. V gave up 6 bases and J gave up 4 bases, with 15 bases separating them. Here the CDR3 reads CASSPAGPVTEAFF. The CDR3 DNA reads TGTGCCAGCAGCCCGGCGGGGCCTGTCACTGAAGCTTTCTTT.

The chain links TRBV5-4 to TRBJ1-1; D is possibly TRBD1 (5 bases). Trimming pared 1 base from V and 0 bases from J, leaving 13 bases between. This CDR3 is 16 amino acids long. The germline V gene encodes CDR1 SGHNT and CDR2 YYREEE (reference sequence). The CDR3 DNA reads TGTGCCAGCAGCTTGATCGGGAGGGGACTGAACACTGAAGCTTTCTTT. It yields the protein CASSLIGRGLNTEAFF.

The chain links TRBV14 to TRBJ2-2; 7 nucleotides match TRBD2. CDR3 length: 15 residues. CDR1 is SGHDN and CDR2 is FVKESK in the germline V gene. J lost 6 bases, V lost 0 bases, and 4 bases had no gene match. This chain's CDR3 is CASSQDAGDAGELFF. The CDR3 nucleotides are TGTGCCAGCAGCCAAGATGCGGGAGACGCCGGGGAGCTGTTTTTT.